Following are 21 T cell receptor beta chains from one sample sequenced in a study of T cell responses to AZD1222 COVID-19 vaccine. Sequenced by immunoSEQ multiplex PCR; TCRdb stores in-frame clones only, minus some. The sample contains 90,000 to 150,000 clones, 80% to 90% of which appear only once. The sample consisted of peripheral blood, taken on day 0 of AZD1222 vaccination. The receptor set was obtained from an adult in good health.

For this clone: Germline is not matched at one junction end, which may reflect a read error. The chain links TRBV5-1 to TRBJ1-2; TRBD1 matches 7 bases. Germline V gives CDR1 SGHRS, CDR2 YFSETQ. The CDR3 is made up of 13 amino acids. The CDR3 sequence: CASSLDRPDGYTF. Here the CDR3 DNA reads TGCGCCAGCAGTTTGGACAGGCCGGATGGCTACACCTTC.

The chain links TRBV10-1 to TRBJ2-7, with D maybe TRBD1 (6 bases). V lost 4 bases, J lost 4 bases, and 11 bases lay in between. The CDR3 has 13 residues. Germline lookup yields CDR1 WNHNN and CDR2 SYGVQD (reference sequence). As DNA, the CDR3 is TGCGCCAGCAGTGCTCACAGGGAGTACGAGCAGTACTTC. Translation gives CASSAHREYEQYF.

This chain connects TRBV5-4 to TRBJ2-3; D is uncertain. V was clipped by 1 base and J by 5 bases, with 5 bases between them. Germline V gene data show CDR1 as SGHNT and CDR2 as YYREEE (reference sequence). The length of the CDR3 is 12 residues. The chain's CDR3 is CASSLYLDTQYF. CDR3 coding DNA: TGTGCCAGCAGCTTGTACCTAGATACGCAGTATTTT.

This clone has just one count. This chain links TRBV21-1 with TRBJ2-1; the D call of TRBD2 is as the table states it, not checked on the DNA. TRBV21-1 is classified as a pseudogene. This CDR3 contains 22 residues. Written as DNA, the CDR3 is TGTGCCAGCAGCAAATATGTGGACTCGCATTACCCGCCAGCTTTTCGATACAATGAGCAGTTCTTC. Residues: CASSKYVDSHYPPAFRYNEQFF.

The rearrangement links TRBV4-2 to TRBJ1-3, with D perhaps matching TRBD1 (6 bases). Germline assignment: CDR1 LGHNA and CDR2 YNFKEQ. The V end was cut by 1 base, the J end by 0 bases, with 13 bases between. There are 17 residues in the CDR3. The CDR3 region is CASSQGYRADSGNTIYF. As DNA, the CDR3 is TGTGCCAGCAGCCAAGGGTACAGGGCCGACTCTGGAAACACCATATATTTT.

Written as DNA, the CDR3 is TGTGCCAGCAGCTCTAGTGGGAACACTGAAGCTTTCTTT. This translates into CASSSSGNTEAFF. The rearrangement links TRBV7-9 to TRBJ1-1, with unresolved D. V dropped 4 bases and J dropped 1 base, with 7 bases sitting between them. Germline V gives CDR1 SEHNR, CDR2 FQNEAQ (reference sequence). The CDR3 spans 13 residues.

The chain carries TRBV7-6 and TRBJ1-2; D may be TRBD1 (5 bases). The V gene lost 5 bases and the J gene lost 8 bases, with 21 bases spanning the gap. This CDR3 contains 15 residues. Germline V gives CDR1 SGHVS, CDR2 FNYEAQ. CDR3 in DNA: TGTGCCAGCAGCGCCAACAGACAGCTATCAGGGGGCTACACCTTC. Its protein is CASSANRQLSGGYTF.

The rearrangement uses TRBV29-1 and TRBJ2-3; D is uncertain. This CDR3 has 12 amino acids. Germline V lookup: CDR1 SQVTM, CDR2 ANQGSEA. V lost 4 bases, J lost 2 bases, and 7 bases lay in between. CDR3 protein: CSVGLSTDTQYF. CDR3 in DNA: TGCAGCGTTGGCCTTTCCACAGATACGCAGTATTTT.

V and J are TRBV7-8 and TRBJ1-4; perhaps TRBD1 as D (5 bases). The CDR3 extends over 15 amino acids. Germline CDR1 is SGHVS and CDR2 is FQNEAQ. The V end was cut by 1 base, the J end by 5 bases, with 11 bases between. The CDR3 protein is CASSLGAGKNEKLFF. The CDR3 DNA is TGTGCCAGCAGCTTAGGGGCAGGGAAGAATGAAAAACTGTTTTTT.

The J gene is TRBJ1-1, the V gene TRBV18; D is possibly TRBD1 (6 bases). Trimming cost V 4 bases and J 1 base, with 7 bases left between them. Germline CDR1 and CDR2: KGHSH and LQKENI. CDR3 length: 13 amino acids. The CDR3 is CASSQGGNTEAFF. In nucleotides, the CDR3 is TGTGCCAGCTCACAGGGGGGGAACACTGAAGCTTTCTTT.

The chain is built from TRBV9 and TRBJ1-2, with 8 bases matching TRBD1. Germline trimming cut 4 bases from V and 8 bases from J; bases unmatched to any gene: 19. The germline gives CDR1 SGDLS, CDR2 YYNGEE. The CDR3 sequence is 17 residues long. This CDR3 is CASSSADRVYLKSGYTF. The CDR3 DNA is TGTGCCAGCAGCTCCGCGGACAGGGTATACCTCAAGAGCGGCTACACCTTC.

This chain's CDR3 is CASSLEGAGAEAFF. The CDR3 DNA follows: TGCGCCAGCAGCTTGGAGGGGGCGGGCGCTGAAGCTTTCTTT. This sequence joins TRBV5-1 and TRBJ1-1; 7 bases are shared with TRBD1. The length of the CDR3 is 14 residues. The junction had 5 bases not matched to a gene; V was cut back by 0 bases and J by 6 bases. CDR1 is SGHRS and CDR2 is YFSETQ in the germline V gene.

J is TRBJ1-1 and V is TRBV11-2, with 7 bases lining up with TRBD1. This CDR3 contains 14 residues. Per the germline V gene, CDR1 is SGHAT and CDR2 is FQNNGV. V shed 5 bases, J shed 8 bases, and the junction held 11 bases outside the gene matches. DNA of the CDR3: TGTGCCAGCAGCCCCCTTCGGGGAGGGGGCGAAGCTTTCTTT. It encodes CASSPLRGGGEAFF.

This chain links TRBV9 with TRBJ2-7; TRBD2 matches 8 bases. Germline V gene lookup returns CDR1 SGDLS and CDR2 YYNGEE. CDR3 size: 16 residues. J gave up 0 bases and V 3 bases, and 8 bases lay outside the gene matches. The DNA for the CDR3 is TGTGCCAGCAGCGAGATTACGGGACTAGGCTCCTACGAGCAGTACTTC. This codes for CASSEITGLGSYEQYF.

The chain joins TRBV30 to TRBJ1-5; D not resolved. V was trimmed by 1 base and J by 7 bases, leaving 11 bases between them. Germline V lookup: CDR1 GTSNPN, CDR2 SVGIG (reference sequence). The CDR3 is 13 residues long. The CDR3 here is CAWSESLDQPQHF. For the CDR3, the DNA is TGTGCCTGGAGTGAATCACTTGACCAGCCCCAGCATTTT.

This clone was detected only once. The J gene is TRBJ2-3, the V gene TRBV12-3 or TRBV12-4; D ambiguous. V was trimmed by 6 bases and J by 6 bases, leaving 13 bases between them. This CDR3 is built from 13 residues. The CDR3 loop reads CASSLAVGDTQYF. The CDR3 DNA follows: TGTGCCAGCAGCCTCGCTGTGGGGGATACGCAGTATTTT.

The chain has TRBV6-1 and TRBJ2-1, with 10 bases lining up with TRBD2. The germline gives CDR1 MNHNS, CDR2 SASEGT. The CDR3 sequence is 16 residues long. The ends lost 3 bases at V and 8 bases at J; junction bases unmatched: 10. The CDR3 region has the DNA TGTGCCAGCAGTGAGATTCGAGCGGGGGGGCCCTATGAGCAGTTCTTC. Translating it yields CASSEIRAGGPYEQFF.

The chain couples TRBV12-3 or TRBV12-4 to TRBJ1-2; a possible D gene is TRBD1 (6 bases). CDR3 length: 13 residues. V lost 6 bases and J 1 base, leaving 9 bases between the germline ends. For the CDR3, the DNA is TGTGCCAGCAGGAAGGACAGTAACTATGGCTACACCTTC. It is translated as CASRKDSNYGYTF.

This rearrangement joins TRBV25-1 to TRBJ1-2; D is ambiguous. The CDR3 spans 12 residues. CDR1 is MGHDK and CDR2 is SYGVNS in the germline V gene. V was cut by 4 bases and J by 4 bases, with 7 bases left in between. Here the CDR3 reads CASSGQTYGYTF. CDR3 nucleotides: TGTGCCAGCAGTGGGCAGACCTATGGCTACACCTTC.

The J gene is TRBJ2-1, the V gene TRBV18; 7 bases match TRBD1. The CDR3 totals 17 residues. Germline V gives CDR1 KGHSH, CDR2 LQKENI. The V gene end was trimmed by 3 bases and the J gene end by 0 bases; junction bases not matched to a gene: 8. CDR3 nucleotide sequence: TGTGCCAGCTCACCCCCGACAGGGTCCGGCTCCTACAATGAGCAGTTCTTC. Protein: CASSPPTGSGSYNEQFF.

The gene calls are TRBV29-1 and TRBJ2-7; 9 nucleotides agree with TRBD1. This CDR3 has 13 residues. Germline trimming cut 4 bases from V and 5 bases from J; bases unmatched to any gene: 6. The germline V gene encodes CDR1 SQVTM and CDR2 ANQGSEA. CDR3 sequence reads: CSVARDRVHEQYF. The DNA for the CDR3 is TGCAGCGTTGCCCGGGACAGGGTCCACGAGCAGTACTTC.